This entry lists 6 T cell receptor beta chains sequenced from one sample in a study of T cell responses to AZD1222 COVID-19 vaccine. Using immunoSEQ multiplex PCR, the repertoire was profiled, and TCRdb retains in-frame clones only, with some absent. The sample has over 100,000 clones, about 89% seen once. This sample comprised peripheral blood, obtained on day 0 of AZD1222 vaccination. Every receptor here comes from an adult in good health.

The V call is TRBV18, the J call TRBJ2-6, with D perhaps TRBD2 (6 bases). Germline CDR1 KGHSH, CDR2 LQKENI. This CDR3 has 14 residues. V was clipped by 6 bases and J by 1 base, with 7 bases between them. CDR3 DNA sequence: TGTGCCAGCTCCGGAGGGTCTGGGGCCAACGTCCTGACTTTC. Its protein product is CASSGGSGANVLTF.

This chain connects TRBV19 to TRBJ2-1; TRBD2 agrees at 7 bases. The J segment lost 0 bases and the V segment lost 4 bases, leaving 6 bases of the junction unmatched. This CDR3 region has 16 residues. Germline V gives CDR1 LNHDA, CDR2 SQIVND (reference sequence). This CDR3 is CASSRGRGSSYNEQFF. The CDR3 DNA reads TGTGCCAGTAGTAGGGGCCGCGGGAGCTCCTACAATGAGCAGTTCTTC.

The chain recombines TRBV2 with TRBJ2-3; TRBD2 is a possible D gene (6 bases). V gave up 6 bases and J gave up 2 bases, with 9 bases separating them. Germline assignment: CDR1 SNHLY and CDR2 FYNNEI. This CDR3 region has 13 residues. Here the CDR3 reads CASRRDFTDTQYF. The CDR3 DNA sequence: TGTGCCAGCAGGAGGGACTTCACAGATACGCAGTATTTT.

This clone turned up a few times. The chain links TRBV4-1 to TRBJ2-7, with D possibly called TRBD1 or TRBD2 (5 bases each). V was cut by 2 bases and J by 2 bases, with 13 bases left in between. The CDR3 is made up of 15 amino acids. From germline, CDR1 is MGHRA and CDR2 YSYEKL. The CDR3 sequence is CASSQRGDGTYEQYF. DNA for the CDR3: TGCGCCAGCAGCCAACGAGGGGACGGAACCTACGAGCAGTACTTC.

The V call is TRBV3-1 (or the pseudogene TRBV3-2), the J call TRBJ2-3; 12 bases fit TRBD2. The germline gives CDR1 LGHDT, CDR2 YNNKEL (reference sequence). V was pared by 3 bases and J by 7 bases, with 5 bases of the junction left unmatched. This CDR3 has 15 amino acids. This CDR3 is CASSQGLAGGNTQYF. The CDR3 DNA reads as TGTGCCAGCAGCCAGGGTCTAGCGGGAGGGAATACGCAGTATTTT.

The chain is built from TRBV7-2 and TRBJ2-7; D is unresolved. The CDR3 runs to 13 residues. Trimming removed 1 base from V and 4 bases from J, with 8 bases in between. CDR1 is SGHTA and CDR2 is FQGNSA in the germline V gene. The CDR3, as DNA: TGTGCCAGCAGCTTAGGAACGGAATACGAGCAGTACTTC. Translation: CASSLGTEYEQYF.